This T cell receptor (beta chain) was observed in a study of neurological immune-mediated disorders. Study results and limitations: None of the CDR3 amino acid sequences found in expanded clones was shared across subjects. This suggests that the TCR-beta repertoires were private in all groups. HTLV-1-associated myelopathy displayed the greatest TCR clonal expansion, and multiple sclerosis exhibited the smallest, lower than that of healthy controls.

This clonotype was observed many times. What it binds is unknown. MiXCR, run by TCRdb on the 5' RACE reads, gives a single entry per CDR3 protein. Of 84,000 or so distinct CDR3 sequences listed, about 4.3% were seen once; the top ten hold roughly 5.6%. The time point was: longitudinal time-point 3. V shed 4 bases and J 3 bases; nucleotides not matched to a gene: 3. The CDR3 is 15 residues long. Germline V lookup: CDR1 SEHNR, CDR2 FQNEAQ (reference sequence). This TCR came from a woman aged 55-75 years with multiple sclerosis. The sequenced material came from PBMCs. The chain combines TRBV7-9 with TRBJ1-4; 9 nucleotides match TRBD1. Here the CDR3 reads CASSWTGEANEKLFF. Here the CDR3 DNA reads TGTGCCAGCAGCTGGACAGGGGAAGCTAATGAAAAACTGTTTTTT.